This TCR beta chain was recorded in a study of early T cells in non-severe SARS-CoV-2 infection. Study background: Investigators sequenced bulk RNA drawn from unsorted whole blood, and chains remained unpaired. Study results and caveats: VDJdb matching, biased toward anti-spike CD8 responses, missed private and CD4 specificities.

Unique molecular identifier tags were affixed to discrete cDNA molecules. Each CDR3 protein is one row after TCRdb ran MiXCR on the 5' RACE reads. Among around 83,000 distinct CDR3 sequences, approximately 12% were seen once, and the ten largest hold 4.4%. The V gene end was trimmed by 5 bases and the J gene end by 0 bases; junction bases not matched to a gene: 3. Germline-derived CDR1 and CDR2 are SGHTA and FQGTGA. CDR3 length: 15 amino acids. Many counts were recorded for this clonotype. Its target is not known. This TCR was sampled from an adult who was a healthcare worker with PCR-confirmed SARS-CoV-2 infection or an uninfected control (not recorded which). The input for sequencing was whole blood, taken at baseline. The rearrangement uses TRBV7-3 and TRBJ2-3; 9 bases map to TRBD2. The CDR3 sequence: CASSRAGGSTDTQYF. The CDR3 DNA follows: TGTGCCAGCAGCCGCGCGGGAGGGAGCACAGATACGCAGTATTTT. Full variable domain (rest looked up from reference TRBV7-3 and TRBJ2-3): GAGVSQTPSNKVTEKGKYVELRCDPISGHTALYWYRQSLGQGPEFLIYFQGTGAADDSGLPNDRFFAVRPEGSVSTLKIQRTERGDSAVYLCASSRAGGSTDTQYFGPGTRLTVL.